The 8 T cell receptor beta chains reported below all come from one sample, sequenced in a study of T cells after yellow fever vaccination. TCRdb ran MiXCR on the 5' RACE reads and lists one entry per CDR3 protein. The repertoire holds 78,000 or so distinct CDR3 sequences, with 7.3% as singletons. Here the sequenced sample was CD8+ T cells sorted from PBMCs, taken 10 days after the first yellow fever vaccination. Receptor source: a man in his late teens or twenties who received the YFV17D yellow fever vaccine.

This clonotype came up many times. The CDR3 nucleotides are TGTGCCAGCAGTTACTCGGTATCTGGGGCCAACGTCCTGACTTTC. Translated: CASSYSVSGANVLTF. V gene TRBV6-5 combines with J gene TRBJ2-6; D not certain. Germline V lookup: CDR1 MNHEY, CDR2 SVGAGI. The CDR3 has 15 amino acids. V was cut by 0 bases and J by 1 base, with 4 bases left in between.

This clonotype has just a few counts. V is TRBV5-1 and J is TRBJ1-1; 8 bases align to TRBD1. V dropped 4 bases and J dropped 4; count of bases not matched to a gene: 18. CDR1 is SGHRS, CDR2 YFSETQ, per germline. CDR3 length: 18 residues. CDR3 sequence reads: CASSLSYYNRQGPTEAFF. As DNA, the CDR3 is TGCGCCAGCAGCCTATCCTATTACAACAGACAGGGGCCCACTGAAGCTTTCTTT.

Many counts were recorded for this clonotype. The J gene is TRBJ2-7, the V gene TRBV18; no firm D call. This CDR3 contains 14 residues. The V end was cut by 3 bases, the J end by 5 bases, with 14 bases between. The V gene's germline CDR1 is KGHSH and CDR2 LQKENI. This CDR3 reads CASSPYGRLDEQYV. The CDR3 region has the DNA TGTGCCAGCTCACCCTACGGTCGTCTAGACGAGCAGTACGTC.

There are many counts of this clonotype. The chain combines TRBV5-1 with TRBJ2-1; 8 bases align to TRBD2. V dropped 4 bases and J dropped 4; count of bases not matched to a gene: 4. Germline V gene lookup returns CDR1 SGHRS and CDR2 YFSETQ. This CDR3 spans 14 amino acids. The CDR3, as DNA: TGCGCCAGCAGCACGGGACTAGGGTACAATGAGCAGTTCTTC. Its translation: CASSTGLGYNEQFF. The full variable domain, its missing parts supplied by reference TRBV5-1 and TRBJ2-1, is KAGVTQTPRYLIKTRGQQVTLSCSPISGHRSVSWYQQTPGQGLQFLFEYFSETQRNKGNFPGRFSGRQFSNSRSEMNVSTLELGDSALYLCASSTGLGYNEQFFGPGTRLTVL.

This clonotype was counted ten times or more. The CDR3 DNA is TGCGCCAGCAGCGCCGGACGCTTGGATAACACCGGGGAGCTGTTTTTT. Amino acids: CASSAGRLDNTGELFF. The chain couples TRBV5-1 to TRBJ2-2; no definite D call. The CDR3 loop spans 16 amino acids. Germline-derived CDR1 and CDR2 are SGHRS and YFSETQ. The V end was cut by 4 bases, the J end by 2 bases, with 15 bases between.

This sequence joins TRBV23-1 and TRBJ2-6; D not certain. TRBV23-1 is noted as an ORF with a role that remains uncertain. The ends were cut back, 7 bases at V and 1 base at J, with 23 bases in the middle. The CDR3 runs to 19 residues. CDR3 sequence reads: CASTKSRNRKTSGANVLTF. The DNA of the CDR3 is TGCGCCAGCACAAAATCCAGGAACCGAAAAACATCTGGGGCCAACGTCCTGACTTTC.

The chain carries TRBV2 and TRBJ2-3; D tentatively reads TRBD1 or TRBD2 (5 bases each). Trimming took off 2 bases at V and 0 bases at J, with 15 bases between the two ends. The CDR3 covers 17 residues. Per germline, CDR1 SNHLY and CDR2 FYNNEI. CDR3 bases: TGTGCCAGCAGTGAACTGTTTCTCGGGACCAGCACAGATACGCAGTATTTT. This codes for CASSELFLGTSTDTQYF.

This clonotype was seen a few times. The rearrangement joins TRBV11-2 to TRBJ2-2; D gene ambiguous. The V gene's germline CDR1 is SGHAT and CDR2 FQNNGV. V was shortened by 0 bases and J by 0 bases, with 11 bases between the two germline ends. The CDR3 is 17 residues long. The CDR3, as DNA: TGTGCCAGCAGCTTAGACGTACGATCACCGAACACCGGGGAGCTGTTTTTT. Residues: CASSLDVRSPNTGELFF.